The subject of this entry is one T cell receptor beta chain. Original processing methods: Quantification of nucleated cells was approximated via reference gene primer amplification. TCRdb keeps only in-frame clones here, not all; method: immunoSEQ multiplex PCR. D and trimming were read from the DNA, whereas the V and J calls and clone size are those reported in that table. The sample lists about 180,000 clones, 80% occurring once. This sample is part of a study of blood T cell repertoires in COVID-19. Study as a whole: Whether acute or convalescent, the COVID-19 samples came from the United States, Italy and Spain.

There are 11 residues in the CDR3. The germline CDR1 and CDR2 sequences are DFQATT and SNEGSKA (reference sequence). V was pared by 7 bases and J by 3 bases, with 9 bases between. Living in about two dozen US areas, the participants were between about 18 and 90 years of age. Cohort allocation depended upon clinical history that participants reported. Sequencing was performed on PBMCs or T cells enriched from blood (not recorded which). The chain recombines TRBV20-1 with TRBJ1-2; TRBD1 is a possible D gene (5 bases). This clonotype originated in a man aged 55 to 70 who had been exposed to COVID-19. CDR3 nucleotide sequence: TGCAGTGTGGGGGGGGACTATGGCTACACCTTC. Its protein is CSVGGDYGYTF.